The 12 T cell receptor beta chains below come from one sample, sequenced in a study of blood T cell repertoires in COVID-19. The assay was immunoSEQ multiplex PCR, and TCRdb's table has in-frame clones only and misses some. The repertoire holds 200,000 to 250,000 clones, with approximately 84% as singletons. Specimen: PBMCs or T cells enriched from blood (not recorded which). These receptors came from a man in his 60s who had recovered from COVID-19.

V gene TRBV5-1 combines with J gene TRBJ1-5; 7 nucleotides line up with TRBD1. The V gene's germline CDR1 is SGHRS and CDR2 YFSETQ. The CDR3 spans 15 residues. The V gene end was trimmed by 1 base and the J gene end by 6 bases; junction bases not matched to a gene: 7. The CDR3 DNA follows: TGCGCCAGCAGCTTGTCTGACAGGGAGAGTCAGCCCCAGCATTTT. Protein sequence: CASSLSDRESQPQHF.

CDR3 in DNA: TGTGCCTGGAGCCCGGTTCTGTTCACCGAGCAGTTCTTC. As protein: CAWSPVLFTEQFF. The genes are TRBV30 and TRBJ2-1, with D unresolved. Germline V gene data show CDR1 as GTSNPN and CDR2 as SVGIG (reference sequence). The CDR3 has 13 amino acids. The V gene lost 3 bases and the J gene lost 10 bases, with 16 bases spanning the gap.

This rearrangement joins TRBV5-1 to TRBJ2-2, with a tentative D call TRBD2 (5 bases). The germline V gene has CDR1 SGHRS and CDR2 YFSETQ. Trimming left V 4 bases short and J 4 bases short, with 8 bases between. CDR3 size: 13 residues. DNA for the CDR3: TGCGCCAGCAGCCGCGCGGGCACCGGGGAGCTGTTTTTT. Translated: CASSRAGTGELFF.

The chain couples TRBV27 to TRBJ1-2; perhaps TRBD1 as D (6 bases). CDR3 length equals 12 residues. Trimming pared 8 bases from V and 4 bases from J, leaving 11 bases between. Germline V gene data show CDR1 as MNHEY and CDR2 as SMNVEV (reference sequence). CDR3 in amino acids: CASGGAPYGYTF. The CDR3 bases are TGTGCCAGCGGGGGGGCCCCCTATGGCTACACCTTC.

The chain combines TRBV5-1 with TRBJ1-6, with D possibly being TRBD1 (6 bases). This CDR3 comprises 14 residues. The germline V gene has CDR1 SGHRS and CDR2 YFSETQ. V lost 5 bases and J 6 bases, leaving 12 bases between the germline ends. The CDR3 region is CASRTGTTNSPLHF. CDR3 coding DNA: TGCGCCAGCAGAACCGGGACAACTAATTCACCCCTCCACTTT.

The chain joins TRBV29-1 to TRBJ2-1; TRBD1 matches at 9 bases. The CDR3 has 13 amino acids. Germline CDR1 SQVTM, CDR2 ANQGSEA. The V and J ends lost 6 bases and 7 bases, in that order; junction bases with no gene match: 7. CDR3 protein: CSVEGQGGNEQFF. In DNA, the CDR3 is TGCAGCGTAGAGGGACAGGGAGGGAATGAGCAGTTCTTC.

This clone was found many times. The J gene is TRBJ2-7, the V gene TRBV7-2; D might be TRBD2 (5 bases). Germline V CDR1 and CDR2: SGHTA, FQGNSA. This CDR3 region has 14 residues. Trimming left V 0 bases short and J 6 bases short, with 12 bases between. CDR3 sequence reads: CASSLAHEGGEQYF. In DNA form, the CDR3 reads TGTGCCAGCAGCTTAGCGCACGAGGGCGGCGAGCAGTACTTC.

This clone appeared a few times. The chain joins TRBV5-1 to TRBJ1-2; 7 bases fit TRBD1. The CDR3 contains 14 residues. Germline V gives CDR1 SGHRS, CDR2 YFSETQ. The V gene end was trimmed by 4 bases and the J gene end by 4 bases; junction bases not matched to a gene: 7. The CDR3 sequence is CASSPTGIPYGYTF. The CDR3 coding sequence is TGCGCCAGCAGCCCGACAGGGATTCCCTATGGCTACACCTTC.

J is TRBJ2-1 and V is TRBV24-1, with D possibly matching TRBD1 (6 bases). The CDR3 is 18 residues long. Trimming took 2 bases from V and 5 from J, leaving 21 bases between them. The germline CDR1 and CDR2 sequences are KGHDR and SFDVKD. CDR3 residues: CATSDSQQGFFFDNEQFF. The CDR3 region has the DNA TGTGCCACCAGTGATTCACAACAGGGTTTTTTTTTCGACAATGAGCAGTTCTTC.

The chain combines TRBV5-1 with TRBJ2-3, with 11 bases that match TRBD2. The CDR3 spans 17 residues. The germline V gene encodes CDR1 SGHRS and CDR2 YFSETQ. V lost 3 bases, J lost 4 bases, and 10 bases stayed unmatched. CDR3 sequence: CASSSALAGGGADTQYF. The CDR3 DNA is TGCGCCAGCAGCTCCGCTCTAGCGGGGGGTGGCGCAGATACGCAGTATTTT.

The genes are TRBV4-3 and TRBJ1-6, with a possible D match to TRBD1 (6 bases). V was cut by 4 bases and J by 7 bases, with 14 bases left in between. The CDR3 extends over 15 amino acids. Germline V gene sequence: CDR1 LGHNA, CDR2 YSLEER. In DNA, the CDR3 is TGCGCCAGCAGCCCGGGGGGGCGGGGAAATTCACCCCTCCACTTT. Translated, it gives CASSPGGRGNSPLHF.

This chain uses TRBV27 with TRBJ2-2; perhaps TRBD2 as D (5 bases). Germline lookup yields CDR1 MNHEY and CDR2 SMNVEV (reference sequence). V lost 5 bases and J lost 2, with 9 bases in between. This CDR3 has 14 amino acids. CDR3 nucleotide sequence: TGTGCCAGCAGTCCAAGGACTAACACCGGGGAGCTGTTTTTT. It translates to CASSPRTNTGELFF.